The present T cell receptor beta chain was sequenced within a study of CD8 T cells in ankylosing spondylitis. TCRdb fed the 5' RACE reads into MiXCR, producing one record per CDR3 protein. The sample has approximately 300,000 distinct CDR3 sequences; around 7.6% are singletons. The CDR3 has 12 residues. Germline V CDR1 and CDR2: SQVTM, ANQGSEA. Trimming took 6 bases from V and 4 from J, leaving 11 bases between them. Findings and caveats of the study: A TCR beta motif of under ten highly homologous variants appeared characteristic of ankylosing spondylitis blood.

Only a few counts were recorded for this clonotype. Its specificity is unknown. The clonotype was recovered from a male donor with ankylosing spondylitis. The chain employs TRBV29-1 and TRBJ2-3; no definite D call. Sample: blood, either unsorted or a sorted T cell fraction (not recorded which). CDR3 amino acids: CSVEREADTQYF. The CDR3 nucleotides read TGCAGCGTCGAAAGAGAGGCAGATACGCAGTATTTT.